This T cell receptor (beta chain) was retrieved from a study of response to subunit inactivated influenza vaccine. TCRdb re-analysed the RT-PCR reads in MiXCR, keeping a single row per CDR3 protein. The sample lists about 540,000 distinct CDR3 sequences, under 25% occurring once. The same data also went into a second study, on T cells expressing NK-cell markers. From that second work: Generation of TCR beta cDNA was performed by 5'RACE template switching incorporating UMIs. Of eight sequenced donors, seven were HCMV-seropositive and one HCMV-seronegative. Restriction of sorting to alpha-beta TCR T cells was accomplished in several experiments using an anti-gamma-delta TCR antibody.

This TCR came from a man aged 50 to 60 who received an inactivated influenza vaccine. The specimen was CD4+ T cells sorted from PBMCs, collected roughly 12 days after vaccination.

Here the CDR3 reads CASSFDRGGLETQYF. DNA of the CDR3: TGTGCCAGCAGTTTTGACAGGGGAGGGTTGGAGACCCAGTACTTC. The genes are TRBV27 and TRBJ2-5, with D tentatively TRBD1 (8 bases). V was clipped by 3 bases and J by 5 bases, with 16 bases between them. Germline assignment: CDR1 MNHEY and CDR2 SMNVEV (reference sequence). CDR3 size: 15 residues.